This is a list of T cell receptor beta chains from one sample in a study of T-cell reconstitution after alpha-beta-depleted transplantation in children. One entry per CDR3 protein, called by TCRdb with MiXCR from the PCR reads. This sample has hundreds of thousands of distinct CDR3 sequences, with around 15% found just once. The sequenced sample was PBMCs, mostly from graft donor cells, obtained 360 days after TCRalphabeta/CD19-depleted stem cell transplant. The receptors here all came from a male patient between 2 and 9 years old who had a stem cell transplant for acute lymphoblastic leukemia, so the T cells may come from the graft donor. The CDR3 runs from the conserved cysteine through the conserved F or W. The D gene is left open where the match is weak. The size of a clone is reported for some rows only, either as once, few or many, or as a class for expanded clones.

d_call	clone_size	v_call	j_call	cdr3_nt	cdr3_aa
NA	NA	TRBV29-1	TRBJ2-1	TGCAGCGTTGATCCTTGGGGGTACAATGAGCAGTTCTTC	CSVDPWGYNEQFF
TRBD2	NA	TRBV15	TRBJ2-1	TGTGCCACCAGCACTAGACTAGCGGGAGGTCCCTACAATGAGCAGTTCTTC	CATSTRLAGGPYNEQFF
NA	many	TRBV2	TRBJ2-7	TGTGCCAGCACTGACGGGACCTACGAGCAGTACTTC	CASTDGTYEQYF
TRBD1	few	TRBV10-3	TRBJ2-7	TGTGCCATCAATGACAGGGTCTCCTACGAGCAGTACTTC	CAINDRVSYEQYF
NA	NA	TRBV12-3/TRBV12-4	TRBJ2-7	TGTGCCAGCAGTTTCCTGGACAGTTCCTACGAGCAGTACTTC	CASSFLDSSYEQYF
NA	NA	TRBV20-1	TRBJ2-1	TGCAGTGCTAGCGGTAGCCTTGAGCCCAATGAGCAGTTCTTC	CSASGSLEPNEQFF
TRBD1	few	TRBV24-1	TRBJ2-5	TGTGCCACCAGTGATTTAATTTGGACAGGAGAGACCCAGTACTTC	CATSDLIWTGETQYF
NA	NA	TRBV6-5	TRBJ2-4	TGTGCCAGCAGTTACTCAGAGCTACACATTCAGTACTTC	CASSYSELHIQYF
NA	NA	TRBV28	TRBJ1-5	TGTGCCAGCAGTACAGGGATGGGTCAGCCCCAGCATTTT	CASSTGMGQPQHF
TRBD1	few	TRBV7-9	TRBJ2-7	TGTGCCAGCAGCTTGGCCGGGACAGCATACGAGCAGTACTTC	CASSLAGTAYEQYF
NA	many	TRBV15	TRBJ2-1	TGTGCCACCAGGTTGCTGTCGGATTACAATGAGCAGTTCTTC	CATRLLSDYNEQFF
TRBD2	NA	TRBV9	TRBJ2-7	TGTGCCAGCAGCGTAGCCCGGGGGGGATGCAGGACCTACGAGCAGTACTTC	CASSVARGGCRTYEQYF
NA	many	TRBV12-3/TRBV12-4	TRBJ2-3	TGTGCCAGCAGTTCCCTCGGGGTAGGGACAGATACGCAGTATTTT	CASSSLGVGTDTQYF
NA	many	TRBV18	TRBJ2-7	TGTGCCAGCTCACCAGGGCAGGGAGGAGAGCAGTACTTC	CASSPGQGGEQYF
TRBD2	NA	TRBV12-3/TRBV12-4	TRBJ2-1	TGTGCCAGCAGTTTAGCCGGACTAGCGGTCGGCAATGAGCAGTTCTTC	CASSLAGLAVGNEQFF
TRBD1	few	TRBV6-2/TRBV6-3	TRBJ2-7	TGTGCCAGCAGTTACAGAGCCGGGACAGGGGGCGCTTACGGCTCCTACGAGCAGTACTTC	CASSYRAGTGGAYGSYEQYF
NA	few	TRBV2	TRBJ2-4	TGTGCCAGCAGTCCGGGGGTCCAGACGGCCAAAAACATTCAGTACTTC	CASSPGVQTAKNIQYF
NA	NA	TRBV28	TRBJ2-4	TGTGCCAGCGGGTACGGGACGGCCGTACTAGCCAAAAACATTCAGTACTTC	CASGYGTAVLAKNIQYF
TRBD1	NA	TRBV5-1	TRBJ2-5	TGCGCCAGCAGCTTGGCCTCCAGGGGGCCCGTTCAAGAGACCCAGTACTTC	CASSLASRGPVQETQYF
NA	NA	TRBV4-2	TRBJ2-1	TGTGCCAGCAGCCAAGGGGGAGTTGTACGAACGAGCTCCTACAATGAGCAGTTCTTC	CASSQGGVVRTSSYNEQFF
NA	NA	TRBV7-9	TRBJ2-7	TGTGCCAGCAGCTTGGTGAGCGGAGTCTACGAGCAGTACTTC	CASSLVSGVYEQYF